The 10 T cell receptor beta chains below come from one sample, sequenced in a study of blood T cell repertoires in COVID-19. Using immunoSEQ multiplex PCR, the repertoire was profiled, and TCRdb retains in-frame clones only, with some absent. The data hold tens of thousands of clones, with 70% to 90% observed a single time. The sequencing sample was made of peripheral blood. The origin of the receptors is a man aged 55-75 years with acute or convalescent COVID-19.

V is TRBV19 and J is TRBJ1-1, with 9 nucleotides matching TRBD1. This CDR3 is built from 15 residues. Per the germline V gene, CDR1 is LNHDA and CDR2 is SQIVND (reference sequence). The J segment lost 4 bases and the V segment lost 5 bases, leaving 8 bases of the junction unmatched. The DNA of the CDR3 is TGTGCCAGTAGTTCTGGGACAGGGTTCCCCACTGAAGCTTTCTTT. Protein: CASSSGTGFPTEAFF.

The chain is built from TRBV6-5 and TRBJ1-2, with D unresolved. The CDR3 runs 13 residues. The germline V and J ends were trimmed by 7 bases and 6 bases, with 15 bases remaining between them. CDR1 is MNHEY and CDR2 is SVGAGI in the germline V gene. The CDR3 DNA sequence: TGTGCCAGCACTGGTGCGGGAGCCCATGGCTACACCTTC. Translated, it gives CASTGAGAHGYTF.

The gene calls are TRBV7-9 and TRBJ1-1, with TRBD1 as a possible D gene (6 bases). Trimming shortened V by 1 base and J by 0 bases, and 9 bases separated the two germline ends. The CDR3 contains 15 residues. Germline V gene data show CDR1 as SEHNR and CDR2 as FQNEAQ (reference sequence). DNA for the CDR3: TGTGCCAGCAGCTTAGGGCAGGGGTTGAACACTGAAGCTTTCTTT. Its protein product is CASSLGQGLNTEAFF.

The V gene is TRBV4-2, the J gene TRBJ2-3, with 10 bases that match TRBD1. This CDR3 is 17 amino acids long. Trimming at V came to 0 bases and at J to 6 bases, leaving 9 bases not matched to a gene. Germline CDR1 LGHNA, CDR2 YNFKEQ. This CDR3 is CASSQEWTGGNPDTQYF. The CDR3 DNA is TGTGCCAGCAGCCAAGAGTGGACAGGGGGTAATCCGGATACGCAGTATTTT.

CDR3 nucleotide sequence: TGTGCCAGCAGCCCGAGTCCCGGGACAGGGTTGAGCGGCTACACCTTC. This encodes CASSPSPGTGLSGYTF. The rearrangement uses TRBV3-1 (or the pseudogene TRBV3-2) and TRBJ1-2; TRBD1 aligns across 9 bases. The CDR3 has 16 residues. J was trimmed by 8 bases and V by 4 bases; bases with no gene match: 14. Germline V gene lookup returns CDR1 LGHDT and CDR2 YNNKEL (reference sequence).

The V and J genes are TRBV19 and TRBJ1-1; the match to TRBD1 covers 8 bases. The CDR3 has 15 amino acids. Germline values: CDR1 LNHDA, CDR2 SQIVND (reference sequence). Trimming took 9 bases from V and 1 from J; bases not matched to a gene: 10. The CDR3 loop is CASLPGGSKNTEAFF. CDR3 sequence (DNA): TGTGCCAGCCTCCCAGGGGGCTCCAAGAACACTGAAGCTTTCTTT.

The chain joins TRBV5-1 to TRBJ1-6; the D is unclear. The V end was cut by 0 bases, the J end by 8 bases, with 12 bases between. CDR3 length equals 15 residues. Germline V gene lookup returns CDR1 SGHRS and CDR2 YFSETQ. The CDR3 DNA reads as TGCGCCAGCAGCTTGGCGGCAGGTCGGTATTCACCCCTCCACTTT. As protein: CASSLAAGRYSPLHF.

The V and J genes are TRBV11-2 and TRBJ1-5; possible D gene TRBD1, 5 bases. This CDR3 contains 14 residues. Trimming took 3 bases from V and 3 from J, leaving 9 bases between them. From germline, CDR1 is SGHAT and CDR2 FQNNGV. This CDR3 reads CASSFQGNNQPQHF. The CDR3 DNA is TGTGCCAGCAGCTTCCAGGGCAACAATCAGCCCCAGCATTTT.

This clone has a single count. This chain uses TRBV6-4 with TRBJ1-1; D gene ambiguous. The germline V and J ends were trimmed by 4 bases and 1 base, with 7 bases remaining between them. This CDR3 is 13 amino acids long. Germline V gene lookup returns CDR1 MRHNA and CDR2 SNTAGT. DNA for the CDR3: TGTGCCAGCAGTGTCGAGAGGAACACTGAAGCTTTCTTT. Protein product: CASSVERNTEAFF.

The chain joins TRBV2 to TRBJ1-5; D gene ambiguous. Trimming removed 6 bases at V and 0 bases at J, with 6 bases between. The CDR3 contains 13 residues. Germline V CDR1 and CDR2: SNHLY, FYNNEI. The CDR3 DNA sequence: TGTGCCAGCAGAATCAGTAGCAATCAGCCCCAGCATTTT. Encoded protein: CASRISSNQPQHF. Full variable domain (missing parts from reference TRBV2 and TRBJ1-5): EPEVTQTPSHQVTQMGQEVILRCVPISNHLYFYWYRQILGQKVEFLVSFYNNEISEKSEIFDDQFSVERPDGSNFTLKIRSTKLEDSAMYFCASRISSNQPQHFGDGTRLSIL.